This is a list of T cell receptor beta chains from one sample in a study of blood T cell repertoires in COVID-19. Profiling relied on immunoSEQ multiplex PCR, and the TCRdb table lists in-frame clones only, not all of them. The profile covers about 480,000 clones, with 70% to 90% appearing a single time and almost 2% taken by the ten largest. Input material: PBMCs or T cells enriched from blood (not recorded which). The receptors derive from a woman under 30 with acute COVID-19. The CDR3 runs from the conserved cysteine through the conserved F or W. D genes are given only for firm matches. A clone size is listed for some rows: how often the clone was seen (once, few, many), or a class if it is expanded.

-	-	TRBV9	TRBJ2-3	TGTGCCAGCAGCGTAGCTCAGCGACTGGATACGCAGTATTTT	CASSVAQRLDTQYF
-	TRBD1	TRBV4-1	TRBJ1-1	TGCGCCAGCAGCCAAATGGGACAGGGCTCCCACAACACTGAAGCTTTCTTT	CASSQMGQGSHNTEAFF
few	TRBD1	TRBV3-1/TRBV3-2	TRBJ1-5	TGTGCCAACCGGGACAGAAATCAGCCCCAGCATTTT	CANRDRNQPQHF
-	TRBD1	TRBV7-9	TRBJ1-6	TGTGCCAGCAGCTCCAGTGGACAGGAAATTCCCTCCTATAATTCACCCCTCCACTTT	CASSSSGQEIPSYNSPLHF
-	-	TRBV7-6	TRBJ1-3	TGTGCCAGCAGCCTCGGGATCTCTGGAAACACCATATATTTT	CASSLGISGNTIYF
once	-	TRBV27	TRBJ2-5	TGTGCCAGCAGTGTGACTGTCCAAGAGACCCAGTACTTC	CASSVTVQETQYF
-	-	TRBV24-1	TRBJ2-2	TGTGCCACCAGTGAACAGGGAAAGACCGGGGAGCTGTTTTTT	CATSEQGKTGELFF
once	TRBD2	TRBV11-2	TRBJ2-3	TGTGCCAGCACCCTATCTGCGGGAGAGTCCACAGATACGCAGTATTTT	CASTLSAGESTDTQYF
once	-	TRBV6-5	TRBJ1-5	TGTGCCAGCAGCAAAGCCATCCGGGGACAGCCCCAGCATTTT	CASSKAIRGQPQHF
-	-	TRBV11-3	TRBJ2-3	TGTGCCAGCAGCTTAACAAAGGATACGCAGTATTTT	CASSLTKDTQYF
-	TRBD1	TRBV28	TRBJ1-3	TGTGCCAGCAGATCCGGGACAGGGAGCTCTGGAAACACCATATATTTT	CASRSGTGSSGNTIYF
-	-	TRBV6-5	TRBJ2-1	TGTGCCAGCAGTCAGGACTCAAGCTCCTACAATGAGCAGTTCTTC	CASSQDSSSYNEQFF
once	TRBD1	TRBV7-2	TRBJ1-2	TGTGCCAGCAGCTCGCGACAGGGGAGGGATGGCTACACCTTC	CASSSRQGRDGYTF
-	-	TRBV5-1	TRBJ2-7	TGCGCCAGCAGCTTGGTTCGGGGGGCCAGGTACGAGCAGTACTTC	CASSLVRGARYEQYF
-	-	TRBV19	TRBJ1-6	TGTGCCATTAAAAACAGGGAAGGCCTGAGAAATTCACCCCTCCACTTT	CAIKNREGLRNSPLHF
-	-	TRBV28	TRBJ2-1	TGTGCCAGCAGTCTCGGGAGCGGGCTTTACAATGAGCAGTTCTTC	CASSLGSGLYNEQFF